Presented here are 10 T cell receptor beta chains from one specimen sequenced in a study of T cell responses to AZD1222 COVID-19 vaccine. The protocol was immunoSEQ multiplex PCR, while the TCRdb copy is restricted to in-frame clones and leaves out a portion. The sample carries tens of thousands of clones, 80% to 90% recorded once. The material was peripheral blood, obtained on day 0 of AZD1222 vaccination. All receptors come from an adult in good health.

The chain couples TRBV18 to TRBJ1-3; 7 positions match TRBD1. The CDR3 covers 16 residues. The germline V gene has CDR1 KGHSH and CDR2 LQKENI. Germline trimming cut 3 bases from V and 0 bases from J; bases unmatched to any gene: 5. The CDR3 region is CASSPGQVGSGNTIYF. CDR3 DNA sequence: TGTGCCAGCTCACCCGGACAGGTCGGCTCTGGAAACACCATATATTTT.

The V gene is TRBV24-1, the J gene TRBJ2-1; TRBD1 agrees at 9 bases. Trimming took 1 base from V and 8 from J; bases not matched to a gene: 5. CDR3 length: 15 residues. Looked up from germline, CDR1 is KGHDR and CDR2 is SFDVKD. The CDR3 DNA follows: TGTGCCACCAGTGATTTTGGGACAGGGAATCATGAGCAGTTCTTC. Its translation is CATSDFGTGNHEQFF.

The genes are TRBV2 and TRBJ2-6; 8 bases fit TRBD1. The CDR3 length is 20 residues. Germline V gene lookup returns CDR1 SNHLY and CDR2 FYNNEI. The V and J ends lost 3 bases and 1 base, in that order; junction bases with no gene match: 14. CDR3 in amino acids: CASSDDTRTGTSSGANVLTF. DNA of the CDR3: TGTGCCAGCAGTGATGATACTCGGACAGGGACTTCGTCTGGGGCCAACGTCCTGACTTTC.

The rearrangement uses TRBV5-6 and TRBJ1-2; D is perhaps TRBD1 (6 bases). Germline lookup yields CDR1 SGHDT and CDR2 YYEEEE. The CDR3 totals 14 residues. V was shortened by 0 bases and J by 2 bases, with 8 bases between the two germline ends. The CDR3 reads CASSLAGTNYGYTF. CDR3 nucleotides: TGTGCCAGCAGCTTGGCAGGGACAAACTATGGCTACACCTTC.

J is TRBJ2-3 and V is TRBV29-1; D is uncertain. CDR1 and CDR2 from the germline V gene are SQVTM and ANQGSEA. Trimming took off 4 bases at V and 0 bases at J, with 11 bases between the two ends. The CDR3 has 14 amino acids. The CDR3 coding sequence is TGCAGCGTTGGGATTGATACTAGCACAGATACGCAGTATTTT. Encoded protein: CSVGIDTSTDTQYF.

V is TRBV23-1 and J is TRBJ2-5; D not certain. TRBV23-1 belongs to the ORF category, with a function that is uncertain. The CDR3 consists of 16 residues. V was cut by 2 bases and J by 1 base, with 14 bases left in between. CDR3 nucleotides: TGCGCCAGCAGTCAACCAAGGCGACAATGCCAAGAGACCCAGTACTTC. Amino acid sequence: CASSQPRRQCQETQYF.

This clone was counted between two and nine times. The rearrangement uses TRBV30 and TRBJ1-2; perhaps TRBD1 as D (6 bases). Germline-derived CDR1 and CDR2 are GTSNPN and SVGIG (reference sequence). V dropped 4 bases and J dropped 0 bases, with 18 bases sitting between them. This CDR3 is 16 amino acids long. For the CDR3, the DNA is TGTGCCTGGAACCGGGACAACCGTCGGGCTAACTATGGCTACACCTTC. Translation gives CAWNRDNRRANYGYTF.

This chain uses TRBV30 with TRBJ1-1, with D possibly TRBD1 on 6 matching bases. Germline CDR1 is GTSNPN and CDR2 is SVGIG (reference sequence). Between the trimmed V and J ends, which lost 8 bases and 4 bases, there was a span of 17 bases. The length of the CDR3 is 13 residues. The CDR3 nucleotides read TGTGCCGGCCGGGGGGCCCTTACCACTGAAGCTTTCTTT. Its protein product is CAGRGALTTEAFF.

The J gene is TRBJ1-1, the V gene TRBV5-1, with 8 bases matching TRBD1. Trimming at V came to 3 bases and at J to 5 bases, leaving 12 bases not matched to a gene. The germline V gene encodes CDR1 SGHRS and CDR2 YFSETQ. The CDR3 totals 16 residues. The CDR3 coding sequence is TGCGCCAGCAGCTCAAAAACTCAGGGGGCGAGAACTGAAGCTTTCTTT. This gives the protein CASSSKTQGARTEAFF.

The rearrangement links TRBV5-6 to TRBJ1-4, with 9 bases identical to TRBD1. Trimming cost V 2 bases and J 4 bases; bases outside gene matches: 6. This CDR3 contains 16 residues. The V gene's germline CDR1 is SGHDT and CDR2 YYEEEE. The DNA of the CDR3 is TGTGCCAGCAGCTTCTCGGGACAGGGTAGTAATGAAAAACTGTTTTTT. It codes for CASSFSGQGSNEKLFF. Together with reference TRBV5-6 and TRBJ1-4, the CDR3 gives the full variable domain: DAGVTQSPTHLIKTRGQQVTLRCSPKSGHDTVSWYQQALGQGPQFIFQYYEEEERQRGNFPDRFSGHQFPNYSSELNVNALLLGDSALYLCASSFSGQGSNEKLFFGSGTQLSVL.